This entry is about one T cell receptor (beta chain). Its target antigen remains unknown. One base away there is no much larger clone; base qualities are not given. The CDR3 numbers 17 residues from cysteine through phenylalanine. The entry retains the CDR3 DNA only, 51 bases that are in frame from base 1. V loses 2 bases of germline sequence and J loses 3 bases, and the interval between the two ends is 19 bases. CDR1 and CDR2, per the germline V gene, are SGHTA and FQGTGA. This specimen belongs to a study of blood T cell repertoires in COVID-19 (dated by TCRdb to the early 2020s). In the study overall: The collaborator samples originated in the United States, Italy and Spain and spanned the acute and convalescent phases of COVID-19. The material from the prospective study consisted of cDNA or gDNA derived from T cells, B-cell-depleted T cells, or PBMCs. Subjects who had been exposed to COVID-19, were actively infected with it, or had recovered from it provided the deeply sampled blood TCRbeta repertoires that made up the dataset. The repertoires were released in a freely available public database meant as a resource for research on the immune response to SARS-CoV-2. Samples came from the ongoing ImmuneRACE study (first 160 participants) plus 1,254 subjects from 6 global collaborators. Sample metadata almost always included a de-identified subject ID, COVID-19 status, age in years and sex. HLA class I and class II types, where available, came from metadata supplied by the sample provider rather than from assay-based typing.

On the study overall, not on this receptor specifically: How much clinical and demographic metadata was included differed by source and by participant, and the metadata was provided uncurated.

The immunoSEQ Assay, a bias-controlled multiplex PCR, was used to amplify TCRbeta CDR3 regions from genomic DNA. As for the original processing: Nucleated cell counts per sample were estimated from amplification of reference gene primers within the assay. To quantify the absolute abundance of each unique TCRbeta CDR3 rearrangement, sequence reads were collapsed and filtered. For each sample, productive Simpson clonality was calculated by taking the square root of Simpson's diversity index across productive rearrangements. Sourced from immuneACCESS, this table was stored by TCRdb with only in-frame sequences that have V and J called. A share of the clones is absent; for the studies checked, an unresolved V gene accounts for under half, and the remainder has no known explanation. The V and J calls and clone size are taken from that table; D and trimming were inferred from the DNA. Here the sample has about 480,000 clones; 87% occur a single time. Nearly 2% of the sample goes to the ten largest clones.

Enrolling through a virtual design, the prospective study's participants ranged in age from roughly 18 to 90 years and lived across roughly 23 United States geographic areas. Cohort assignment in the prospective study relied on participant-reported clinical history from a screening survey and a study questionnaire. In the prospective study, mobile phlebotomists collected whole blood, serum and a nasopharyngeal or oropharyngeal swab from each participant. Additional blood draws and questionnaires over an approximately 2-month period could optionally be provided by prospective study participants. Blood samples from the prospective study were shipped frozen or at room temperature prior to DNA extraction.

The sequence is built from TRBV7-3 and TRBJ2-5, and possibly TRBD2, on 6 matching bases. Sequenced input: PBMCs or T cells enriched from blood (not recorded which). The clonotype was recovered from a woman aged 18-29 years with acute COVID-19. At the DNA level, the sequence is TGTGCCAGCAGCTTAGGGTTGGGGCGGGGAACAAAAGAGACCCAGTACTTC. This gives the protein CASSLGLGRGTKETQYF. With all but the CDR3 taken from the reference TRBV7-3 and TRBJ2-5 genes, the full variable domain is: GAGVSQTPSNKVTEKGKYVELRCDPISGHTALYWYRQSLGQGPEFLIYFQGTGAADDSGLPNDRFFAVRPEGSVSTLKIQRTERGDSAVYLCASSLGLGRGTKETQYFGPGTRLLVL.